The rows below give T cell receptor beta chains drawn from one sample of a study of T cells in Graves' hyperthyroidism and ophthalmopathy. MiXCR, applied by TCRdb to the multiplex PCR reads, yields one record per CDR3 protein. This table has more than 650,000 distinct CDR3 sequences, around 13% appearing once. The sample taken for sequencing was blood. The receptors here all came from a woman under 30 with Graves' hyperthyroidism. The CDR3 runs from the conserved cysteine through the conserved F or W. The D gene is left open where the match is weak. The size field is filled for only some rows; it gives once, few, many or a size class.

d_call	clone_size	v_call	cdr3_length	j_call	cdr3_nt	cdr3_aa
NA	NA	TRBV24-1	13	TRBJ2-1	TGTGCCACCAGTGCCGGACTCTTCTATGAGCAGTTCTTC	CATSAGLFYEQFF
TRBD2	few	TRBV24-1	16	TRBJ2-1	TGTGCCACCAGTGTGTCTAGCGGGTTGGCTTACAATGAGCAGTTCTTC	CATSVSSGLAYNEQFF
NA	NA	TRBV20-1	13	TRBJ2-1	TGCAGTGCAACCAAAACAGTATCCTACGAGCAGTTCTTC	CSATKTVSYEQFF
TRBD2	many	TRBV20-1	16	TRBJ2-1	TGCAGTGCTAGAGTGGCGACTAGCGGGAGCTACAATGAGCAGTTCTTC	CSARVATSGSYNEQFF
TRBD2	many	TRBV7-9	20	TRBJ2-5	TGTGCCAGCAGCTCCTCCCTACCGGGACTAGCGGGGGAGTACCAAGAGACCCAGTACTTC	CASSSSLPGLAGEYQETQYF
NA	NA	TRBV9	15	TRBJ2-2	TGTGCCAGCACCGGGGGGACAGCGAACACCGGGGAGCTGTTTTTT	CASTGGTANTGELFF
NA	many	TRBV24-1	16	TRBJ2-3	TGTGCCACCAGTGACCCGGGGCCGGCCACGACAGATACGCAGTATTTT	CATSDPGPATTDTQYF
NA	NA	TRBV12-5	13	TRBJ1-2	TGTGCTAGTGGTTCCCCGGGGTCCTATGGCTACACCTTC	CASGSPGSYGYTF
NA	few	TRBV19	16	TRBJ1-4	TGTGCCAGTAGTGCCCGGGGGACTGCAACTAATGAAAAACTGTTTTTT	CASSARGTATNEKLFF
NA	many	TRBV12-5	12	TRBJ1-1	TGTGCCAGCGGCCTGGGGAACACTGAAGCTTTCTTT	CASGLGNTEAFF
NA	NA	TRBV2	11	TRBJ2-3	TGTGCCAGCAAAGAGGCAGATACGCAGTATTTT	CASKEADTQYF
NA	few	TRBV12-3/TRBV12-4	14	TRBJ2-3	TGTGCCAGCAGCACTAGGGGGGGCACAGATACGCAGTATTTT	CASSTRGGTDTQYF
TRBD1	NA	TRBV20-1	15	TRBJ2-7	TGCAGTGCGCCCAATCCGGGACAGGGGTCCTACGAGCAGTACTTC	CSAPNPGQGSYEQYF
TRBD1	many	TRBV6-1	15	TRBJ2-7	TGTGCCAGCATGCCGAGACAGGGGATCTGGTACGAGCAGTACTTC	CASMPRQGIWYEQYF
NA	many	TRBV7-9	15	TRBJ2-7	TGTGCCAGCAGCTTCGCAAGGGATCCAACCTACGAGCAGTACTTC	CASSFARDPTYEQYF
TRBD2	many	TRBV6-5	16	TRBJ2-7	TGTGCCAGCAGTTACTCGGGGCTAGCGGAATCCTACGAGCAGTACTTC	CASSYSGLAESYEQYF
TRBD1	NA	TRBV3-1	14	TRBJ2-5	TGTGCCAGCAGCCAAGACCGGGACAGCGGGACCCAGTACTTC	CASSQDRDSGTQYF
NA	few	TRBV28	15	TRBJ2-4	TGTGCCAGCAGTTTGCAGGGGTTAGGCAAAAACATTCAGTACTTC	CASSLQGLGKNIQYF
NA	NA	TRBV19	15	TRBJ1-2	TGTGCCAGTAGTCACCCCGGAGGGAATATTTATGGCTACACCTTC	CASSHPGGNIYGYTF
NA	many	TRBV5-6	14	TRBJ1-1	TGTGCCAGCAGCTTTGGGACAAGTACACTTGAAGCTTTCTTT	CASSFGTSTLEAFF
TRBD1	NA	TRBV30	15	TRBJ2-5	TGTGCCTGGGAGAGGACAGGGGGAATTCAAGAGACCCAGTACTTC	CAWERTGGIQETQYF
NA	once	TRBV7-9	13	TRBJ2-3	TGTGCCAGCAGCTTCCAGACGGAAGATACGCAGTATTTT	CASSFQTEDTQYF
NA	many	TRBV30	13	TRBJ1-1	TGTGCCTGGATGATGGAAGCGGGGACTGAAGCTTTCTTT	CAWMMEAGTEAFF
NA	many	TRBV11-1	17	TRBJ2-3	TGTGCCAGCAGCTTAGGACCCGACCGGGACTTTGAAGATACGCAGTATTTT	CASSLGPDRDFEDTQYF
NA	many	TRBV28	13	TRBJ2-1	TGTGCCAGCAGTTTTTCGAGGGCCAATGAGCAGTTCTTC	CASSFSRANEQFF
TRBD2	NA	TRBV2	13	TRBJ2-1	TGTGCCAGAGGGACTAGCGGGGGCAATGAGCAGTTCTTC	CARGTSGGNEQFF
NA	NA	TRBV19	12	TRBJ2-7	TGTGCCAGTGCTCCTAATAGGAACGAGCAGTACTTC	CASAPNRNEQYF
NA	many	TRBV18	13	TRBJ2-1	TGTGCCAGCTCAGACAGACTGGGAGGCGAGCAGTTCTTC	CASSDRLGGEQFF
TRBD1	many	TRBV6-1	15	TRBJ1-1	TGTGCCAGCAGAAATTCCGGGACAGTGAACACTGAAGCTTTCTTT	CASRNSGTVNTEAFF
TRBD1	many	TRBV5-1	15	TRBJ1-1	TGCGCCAGCAGCCCTCGAGTGACAGGGCTGGATGAAGCTTTCTTT	CASSPRVTGLDEAFF
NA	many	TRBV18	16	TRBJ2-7	TGTGCCAGCTCACCCCCTGTGGGGGGCGCATCCTACGAGCAGTACTTC	CASSPPVGGASYEQYF
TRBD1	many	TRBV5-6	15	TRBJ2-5	TGTGCCAGCAGCAACCGGACAGGGCGATGGGAGACCCAGTACTTC	CASSNRTGRWETQYF
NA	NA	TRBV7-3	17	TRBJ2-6	TGTGCCAGCAGCTTCGTCTCAGAGTACTCTGGGGCCAACGTCCTGACTTTC	CASSFVSEYSGANVLTF
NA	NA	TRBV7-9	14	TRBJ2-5	TGTGCCAGCAACCGACAGTCAAGGCAAGAGACCCAGTACTTC	CASNRQSRQETQYF
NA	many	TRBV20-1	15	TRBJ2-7	TGCAGTGCTATGGACCCCAGGGCGGTCCTCTACGAGCAGTACTTC	CSAMDPRAVLYEQYF
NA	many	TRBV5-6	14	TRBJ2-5	TGTGCCAGCAGCTTGGGGACACAACAAGAGACCCAGTACTTC	CASSLGTQQETQYF
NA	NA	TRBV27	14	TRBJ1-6	TGTGCCAGCAGTTTATATAGGGTGGATTCACCCCTCCACTTT	CASSLYRVDSPLHF
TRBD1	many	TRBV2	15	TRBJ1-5	TGTGCCAGCAGTGCTCAGGGGGATTTAAATCAGCCCCAGCATTTT	CASSAQGDLNQPQHF
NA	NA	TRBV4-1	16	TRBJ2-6	TGCGCCAGCAGCCAAGATGAGGGAACTGGGGCCAACGTCCTGACTTTC	CASSQDEGTGANVLTF
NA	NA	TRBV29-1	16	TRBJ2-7	TGCAGCGTTGAATTGGGGGGGGGCAGCCTCGGGTACGAGCAGTACTTC	CSVELGGGSLGYEQYF
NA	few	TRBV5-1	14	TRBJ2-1	TGCGCCAGCAGCTTGAGTCCCAGCGGAGATGAGCAGTTCTTC	CASSLSPSGDEQFF
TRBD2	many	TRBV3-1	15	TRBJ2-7	TGTGCCAGCAGCCAAGAAAGCGGGGGTTCCTACGAGCAGTACTTC	CASSQESGGSYEQYF
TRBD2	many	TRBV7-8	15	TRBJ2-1	TGTGCCAGCACCGGCGTAGCGGGAGACCGCAATGAGCAGTTCTTC	CASTGVAGDRNEQFF
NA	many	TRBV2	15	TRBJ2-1	TGTGCCAGCTCCGACCCCTCGTTAGTCAGGGATGAGCAGTTCTTC	CASSDPSLVRDEQFF
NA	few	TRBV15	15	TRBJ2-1	TGTGCCACCAGCAGAGAGAGAGCTAGGTACAATGAGCAGTTCTTC	CATSRERARYNEQFF
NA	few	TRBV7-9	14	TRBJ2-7	TGTGCCAGCAGCTTGTACAGGGCCGGCTACGAGCAGTACTTC	CASSLYRAGYEQYF